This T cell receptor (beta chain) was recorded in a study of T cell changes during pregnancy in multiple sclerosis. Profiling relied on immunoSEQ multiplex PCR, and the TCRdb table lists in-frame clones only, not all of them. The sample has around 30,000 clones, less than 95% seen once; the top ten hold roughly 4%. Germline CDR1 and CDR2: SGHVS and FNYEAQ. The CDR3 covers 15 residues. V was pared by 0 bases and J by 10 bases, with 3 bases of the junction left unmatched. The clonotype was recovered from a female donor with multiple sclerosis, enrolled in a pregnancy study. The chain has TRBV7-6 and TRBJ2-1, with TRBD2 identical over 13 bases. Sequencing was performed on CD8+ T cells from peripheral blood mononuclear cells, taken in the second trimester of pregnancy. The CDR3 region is CASSLAETSGREQFF. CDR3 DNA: TGTGCCAGCAGCTTAGCCGAGACTAGCGGGAGGGAGCAGTTCTTC.